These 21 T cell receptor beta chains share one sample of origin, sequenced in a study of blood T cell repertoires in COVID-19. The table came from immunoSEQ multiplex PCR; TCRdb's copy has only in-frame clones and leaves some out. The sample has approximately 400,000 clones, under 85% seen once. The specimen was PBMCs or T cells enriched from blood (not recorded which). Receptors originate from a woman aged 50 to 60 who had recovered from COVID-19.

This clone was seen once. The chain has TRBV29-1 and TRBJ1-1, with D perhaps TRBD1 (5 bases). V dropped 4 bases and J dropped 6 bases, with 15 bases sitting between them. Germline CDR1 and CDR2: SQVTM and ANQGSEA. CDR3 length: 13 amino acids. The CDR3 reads CSVAGSGVAEAFF. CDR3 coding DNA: TGCAGCGTTGCAGGGTCGGGAGTCGCTGAAGCTTTCTTT.

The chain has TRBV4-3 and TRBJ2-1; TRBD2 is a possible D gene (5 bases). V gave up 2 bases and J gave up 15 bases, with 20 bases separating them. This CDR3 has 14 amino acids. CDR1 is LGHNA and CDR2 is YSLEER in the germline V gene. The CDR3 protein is CASSQRRLGTSVFF. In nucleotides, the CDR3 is TGCGCCAGCAGCCAACGCAGACTTGGTACTAGTGTGTTCTTC.

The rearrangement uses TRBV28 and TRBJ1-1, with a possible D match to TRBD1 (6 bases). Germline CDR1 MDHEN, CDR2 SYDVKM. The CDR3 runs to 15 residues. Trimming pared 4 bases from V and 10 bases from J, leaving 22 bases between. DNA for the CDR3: TGTGCCAGCAGTTCATCGGGACAAAGAAGGTGGTTAGCTTTCTTT. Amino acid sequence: CASSSSGQRRWLAFF.

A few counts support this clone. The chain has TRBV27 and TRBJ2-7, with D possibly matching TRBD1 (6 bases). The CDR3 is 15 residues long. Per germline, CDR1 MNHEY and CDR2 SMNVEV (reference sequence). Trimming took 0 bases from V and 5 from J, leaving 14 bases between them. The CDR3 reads CASSLSPGQPHEQYF. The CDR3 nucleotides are TGTGCCAGCAGTTTATCGCCGGGACAACCTCACGAGCAGTACTTC.

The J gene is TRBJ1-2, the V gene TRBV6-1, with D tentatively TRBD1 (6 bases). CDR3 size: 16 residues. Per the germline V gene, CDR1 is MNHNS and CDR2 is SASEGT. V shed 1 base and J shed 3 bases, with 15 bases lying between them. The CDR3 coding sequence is TGTGCCAGCAGTGAAGTTTGGGGGCTGACCGACTATGGCTACACCTTC. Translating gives CASSEVWGLTDYGYTF.

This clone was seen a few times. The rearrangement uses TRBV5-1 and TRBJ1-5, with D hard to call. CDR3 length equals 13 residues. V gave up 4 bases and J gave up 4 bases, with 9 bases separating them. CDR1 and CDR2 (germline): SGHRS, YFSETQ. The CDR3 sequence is CASSLAVNQPQHF. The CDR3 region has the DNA TGCGCCAGCAGCCTGGCAGTTAATCAGCCCCAGCATTTT.

In DNA, the CDR3 is TGTGCCACCGAACGCCGCCCGACAGGTGGAACCAAAAACATTCAGTACTTC. The encoded protein is CATERRPTGGTKNIQYF. The V and J genes are TRBV19 and TRBJ2-4, with a possible D match to TRBD1 (6 bases). The CDR3 runs to 17 residues. V gave up 10 bases and J gave up 2 bases, with 24 bases separating them. Germline V lookup: CDR1 LNHDA, CDR2 SQIVND (reference sequence).

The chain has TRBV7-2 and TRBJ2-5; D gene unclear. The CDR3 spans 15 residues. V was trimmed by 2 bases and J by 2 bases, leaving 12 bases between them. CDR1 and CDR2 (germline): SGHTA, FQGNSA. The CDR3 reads CASSLYMSAQETQYF. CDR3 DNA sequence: TGTGCCAGCAGCTTATATATGTCAGCGCAAGAGACCCAGTACTTC.

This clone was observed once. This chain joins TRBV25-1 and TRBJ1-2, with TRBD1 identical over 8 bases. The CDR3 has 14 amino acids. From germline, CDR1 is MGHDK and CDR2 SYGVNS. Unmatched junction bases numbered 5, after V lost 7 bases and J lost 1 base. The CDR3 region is CASTYGQGNYGYTF. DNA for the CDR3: TGTGCCAGCACCTATGGACAGGGTAACTATGGCTACACCTTC.

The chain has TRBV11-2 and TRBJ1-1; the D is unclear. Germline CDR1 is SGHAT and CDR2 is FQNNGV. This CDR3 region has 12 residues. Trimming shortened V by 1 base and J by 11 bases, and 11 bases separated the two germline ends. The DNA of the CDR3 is TGTGCCAGCAGCTTAGTAGGAGGAGGGGCTTTCTTT. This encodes CASSLVGGGAFF.

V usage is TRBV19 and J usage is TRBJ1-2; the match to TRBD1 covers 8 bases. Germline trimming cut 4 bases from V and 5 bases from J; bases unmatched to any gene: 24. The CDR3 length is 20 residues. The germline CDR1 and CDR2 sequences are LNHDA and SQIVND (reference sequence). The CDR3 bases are TGTGCCAGTAGTACGTCTCTGGCCCCTGGGACAGGTGCGTGGAGTTATGGCTACACCTTC. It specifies CASSTSLAPGTGAWSYGYTF.

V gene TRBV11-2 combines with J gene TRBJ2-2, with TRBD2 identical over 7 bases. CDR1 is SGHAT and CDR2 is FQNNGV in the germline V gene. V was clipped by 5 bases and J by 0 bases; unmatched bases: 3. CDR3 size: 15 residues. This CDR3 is CASSSLAANTGELFF. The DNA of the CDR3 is TGTGCCAGCAGCAGTCTAGCGGCGAACACCGGGGAGCTGTTTTTT.

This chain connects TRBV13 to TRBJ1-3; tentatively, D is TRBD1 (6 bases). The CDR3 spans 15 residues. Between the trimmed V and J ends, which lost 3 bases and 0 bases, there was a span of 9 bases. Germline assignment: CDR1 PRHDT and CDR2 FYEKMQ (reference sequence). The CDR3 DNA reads TGTGCCAGCAGCTTGGGAGGGGGCTCTGGAAACACCATATATTTT. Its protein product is CASSLGGGSGNTIYF.

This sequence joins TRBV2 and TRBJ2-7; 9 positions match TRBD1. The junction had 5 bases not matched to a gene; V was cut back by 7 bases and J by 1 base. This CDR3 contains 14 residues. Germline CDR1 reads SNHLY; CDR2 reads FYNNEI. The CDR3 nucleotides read TGTGCCAGCACGTTGACAGGGGGGTCCTACGAGCAGTACTTC. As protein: CASTLTGGSYEQYF. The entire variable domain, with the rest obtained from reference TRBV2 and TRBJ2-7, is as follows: EPEVTQTPSHQVTQMGQEVILRCVPISNHLYFYWYRQILGQKVEFLVSFYNNEISEKSEIFDDQFSVERPDGSNFTLKIRSTKLEDSAMYFCASTLTGGSYEQYFGPGTRLTVT.

In DNA, the CDR3 is TGTGCCAGCAGCCCCCCGTTGCGGAGCGAACAGTTCTTC. This codes for CASSPPLRSEQFF. V gene TRBV28 combines with J gene TRBJ2-1; D is unclear. CDR3 length: 13 residues. Trimming left V 6 bases short and J 13 bases short, with 19 bases between. CDR1 is MDHEN and CDR2 is SYDVKM in the germline V gene.

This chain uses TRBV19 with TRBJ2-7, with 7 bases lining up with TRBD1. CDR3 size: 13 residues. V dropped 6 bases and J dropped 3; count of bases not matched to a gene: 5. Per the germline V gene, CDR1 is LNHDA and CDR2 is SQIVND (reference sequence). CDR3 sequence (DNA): TGTGCCAGTAGCGATACAGGGGACTACGAGCAGTACTTC. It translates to CASSDTGDYEQYF.

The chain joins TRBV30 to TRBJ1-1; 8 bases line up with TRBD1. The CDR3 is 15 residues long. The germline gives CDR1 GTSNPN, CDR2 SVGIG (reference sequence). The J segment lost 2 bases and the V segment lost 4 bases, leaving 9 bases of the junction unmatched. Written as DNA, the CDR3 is TGTGCCTGGATCGTAGACAGGGGACCTAACACTGAAGCTTTCTTT. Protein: CAWIVDRGPNTEAFF.

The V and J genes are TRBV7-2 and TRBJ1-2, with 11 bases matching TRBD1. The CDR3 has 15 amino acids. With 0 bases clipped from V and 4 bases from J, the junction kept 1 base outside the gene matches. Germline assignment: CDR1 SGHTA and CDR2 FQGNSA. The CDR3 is CASSLAGQGGYGYTF. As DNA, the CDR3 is TGTGCCAGCAGCTTAGCGGGACAGGGGGGCTATGGCTACACCTTC.

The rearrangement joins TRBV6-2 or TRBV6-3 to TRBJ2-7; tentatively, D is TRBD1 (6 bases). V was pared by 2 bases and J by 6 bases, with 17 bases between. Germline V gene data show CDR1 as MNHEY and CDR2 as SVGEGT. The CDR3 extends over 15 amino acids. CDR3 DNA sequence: TGTGCCAGCAGTTACGCGGTAACACAGGGATCCGAGCAGTACTTC. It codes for CASSYAVTQGSEQYF.

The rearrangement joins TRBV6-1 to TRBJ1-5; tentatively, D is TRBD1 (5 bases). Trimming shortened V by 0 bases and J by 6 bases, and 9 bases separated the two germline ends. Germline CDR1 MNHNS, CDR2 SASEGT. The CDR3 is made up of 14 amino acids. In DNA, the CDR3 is TGTGCCAGCAGTGAAGCACAGGTGAGTCAGCCCCAGCATTTT. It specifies CASSEAQVSQPQHF.

The CDR3 DNA reads as TGTGCCAGCAGACCCACGGTGTATAATTCACCCCTCCACTTT. Residues: CASRPTVYNSPLHF. The chain recombines TRBV11-2 with TRBJ1-6; D gene ambiguous. The V and J ends lost 6 bases and 4 bases respectively, with 10 bases between them. Germline CDR1 SGHAT, CDR2 FQNNGV. The CDR3 covers 14 residues. Drawing the rest from reference TRBV11-2 and TRBJ1-6, the complete variable domain is EAGVAQSPRYKIIEKRQSVAFWCNPISGHATLYWYQQILGQGPKLLIQFQNNGVVDDSQLPKDRFSAERLKGVDSTLKIQPAKLEDSAVYLCASRPTVYNSPLHFGNGTRLTVT.